Listed below are T cell receptor beta chains from one sample, sequenced in a study of blood T cell repertoires in COVID-19. The assay was immunoSEQ multiplex PCR, and TCRdb's table has in-frame clones only and misses some. Here the sample spans fewer than 40,000 clones, over 80% being singletons. The specimen sequenced was peripheral blood. Receptors originate from a human donor in a cohort sampled during active COVID-19. Each CDR3 is given with its conserved first and last residue. Each record gives: J gene, CDR3 length, clone size, V gene, D gene, CDR3 protein, CDR3 DNA. The D gene is left open where the match is weak. Some rows mark clone size as missing; the rest say once, few, many or name a class of expanded clone.

TRBJ1-2,13,.,TRBV12-3/TRBV12-4,.,CASSVTGVYGYTF,TGTGCCAGCAGTGTGACAGGTGTCTATGGCTACACCTTC
TRBJ1-2,11,once,TRBV5-4,.,CASSLGTGYTF,TGTGCCAGCAGCTTGGGGACAGGCTACACCTTC
TRBJ1-5,15,.,TRBV27,.,CASSAQGLGNQPQHF,TGTGCCAGCAGCGCACAGGGATTAGGCAATCAGCCCCAGCATTTT
TRBJ2-5,15,few,TRBV10-2,.,CASSDWLGGQETQYF,TGCGCCAGCAGTGACTGGTTAGGGGGCCAAGAGACCCAGTACTTC
TRBJ1-4,12,.,TRBV2,TRBD1,CASGDRGEKLFF,TGTGCCAGCGGGGACAGGGGGGAAAAACTGTTTTTT
TRBJ1-2,15,.,TRBV4-1,.,CASSFQEGGDYGYTF,TGCGCCAGCAGCTTTCAAGAGGGTGGCGACTATGGCTACACCTTC
TRBJ1-4,14,.,TRBV29-1,.,CSVEEGANNEKLFF,TGCAGCGTTGAAGAGGGGGCTAATAATGAAAAACTGTTTTTT
TRBJ1-2,14,.,TRBV19,.,CASSKDGLSYGYTF,TGTGCCAGTAGTAAGGACGGACTATCCTATGGCTACACCTTC
TRBJ2-1,17,.,TRBV27,TRBD2,CASSSPGLAGDPNEQFF,TGTGCCAGCAGTTCCCCGGGACTAGCGGGAGATCCGAATGAGCAGTTCTTC
TRBJ1-1,13,.,TRBV7-8,.,CASSATVTTEAFF,TGTGCCAGCAGCGCCACGGTCACGACTGAAGCTTTCTTT